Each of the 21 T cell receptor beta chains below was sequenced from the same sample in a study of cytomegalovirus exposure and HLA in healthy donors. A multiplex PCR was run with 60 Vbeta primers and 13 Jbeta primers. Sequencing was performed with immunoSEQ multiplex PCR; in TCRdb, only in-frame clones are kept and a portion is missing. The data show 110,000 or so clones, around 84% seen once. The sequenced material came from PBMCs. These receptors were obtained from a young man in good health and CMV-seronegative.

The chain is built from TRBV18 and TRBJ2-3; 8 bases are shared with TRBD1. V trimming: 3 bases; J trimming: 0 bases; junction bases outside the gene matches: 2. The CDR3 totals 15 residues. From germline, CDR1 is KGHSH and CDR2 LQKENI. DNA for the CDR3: TGTGCCAGCTCACCCGGACAGGGCAGCACAGATACGCAGTATTTT. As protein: CASSPGQGSTDTQYF.

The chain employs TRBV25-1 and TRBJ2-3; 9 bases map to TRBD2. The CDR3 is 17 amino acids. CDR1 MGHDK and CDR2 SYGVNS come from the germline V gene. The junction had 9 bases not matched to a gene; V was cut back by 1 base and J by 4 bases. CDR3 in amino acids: CASSEFGGLASPDTQYF. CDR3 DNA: TGTGCCAGCAGTGAATTTGGAGGACTAGCGTCGCCAGATACGCAGTATTTT.

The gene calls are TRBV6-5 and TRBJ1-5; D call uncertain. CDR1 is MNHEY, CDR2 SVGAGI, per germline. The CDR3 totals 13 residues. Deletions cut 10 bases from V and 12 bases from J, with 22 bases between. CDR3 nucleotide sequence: TGTGCCACACGAGGGAGTAGGATGATGGTCCAGCATTTT. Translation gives CATRGSRMMVQHF.

The CDR3 protein is CASSWGPGQGIGGTQYF. CDR3 bases: TGTGCCAGCAGCTGGGGGCCAGGACAGGGGATCGGTGGGACCCAGTACTTC. The rearrangement uses TRBV5-6 and TRBJ2-5; 9 bases match TRBD1. CDR3 length equals 17 residues. V lost 3 bases, J lost 7 bases, and 16 bases stayed unmatched. The germline gives CDR1 SGHDT, CDR2 YYEEEE.

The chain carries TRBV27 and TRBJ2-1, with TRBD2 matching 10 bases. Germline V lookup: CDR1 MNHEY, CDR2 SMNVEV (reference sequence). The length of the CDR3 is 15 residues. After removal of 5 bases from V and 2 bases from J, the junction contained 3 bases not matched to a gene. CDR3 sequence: CASSPGLAAYNEQFF. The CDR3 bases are TGTGCCAGCAGTCCCGGACTAGCGGCCTACAATGAGCAGTTCTTC.

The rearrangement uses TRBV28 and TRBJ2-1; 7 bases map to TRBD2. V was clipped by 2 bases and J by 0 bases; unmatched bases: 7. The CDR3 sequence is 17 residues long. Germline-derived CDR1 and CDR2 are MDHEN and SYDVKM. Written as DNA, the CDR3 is TGTGCCAGCAGTTTACCTAGCGGCCCTAGCTCCTACAATGAGCAGTTCTTC. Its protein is CASSLPSGPSSYNEQFF.

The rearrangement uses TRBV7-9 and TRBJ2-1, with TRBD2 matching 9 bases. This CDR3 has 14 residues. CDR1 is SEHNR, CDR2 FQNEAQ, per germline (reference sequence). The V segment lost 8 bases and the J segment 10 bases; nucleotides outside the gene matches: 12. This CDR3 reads CASVTLAGAGEQFF. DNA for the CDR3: TGTGCCAGCGTAACTTTAGCGGGAGCGGGGGAGCAGTTCTTC. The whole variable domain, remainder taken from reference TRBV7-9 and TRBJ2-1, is DTGVSQNPRHKITKRGQNVTFRCDPISEHNRLYWYRQTLGQGPEFLTYFQNEAQLEKSRLLSDRFSAERPKGSFSTLEIQRTEQGDSAMYLCASVTLAGAGEQFFGPGTRLTVL.

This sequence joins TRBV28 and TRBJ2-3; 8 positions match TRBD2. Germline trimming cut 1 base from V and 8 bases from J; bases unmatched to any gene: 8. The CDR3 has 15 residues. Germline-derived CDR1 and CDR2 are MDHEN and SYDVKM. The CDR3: CASSLLVAGRGTQYF. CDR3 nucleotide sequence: TGTGCCAGCAGTTTATTGGTAGCGGGACGTGGTACGCAGTATTTT.

The CDR3 sequence: CASSLSPPTYEQYF. Written as DNA, the CDR3 is TGCGCCAGCAGCTTGTCTCCCCCTACCTACGAGCAGTACTTC. The chain recombines TRBV5-1 with TRBJ2-5, with no clear D. The DNA end lines up better with TRBJ2-7; the J call may be wrong. CDR3 length equals 14 residues. CDR1 SGHRS and CDR2 YFSETQ come from the germline V gene.

The CDR3 sequence: CAWTTGGTNYGYTF. For the CDR3, the DNA is TGTGCCTGGACGACAGGGGGAACTAACTATGGCTACACCTTC. J is TRBJ1-2 and V is TRBV30; 9 positions agree with TRBD1. Unmatched junction bases numbered 3, after V lost 4 bases and J lost 0 bases. The V gene's germline CDR1 is GTSNPN and CDR2 SVGIG (reference sequence). This CDR3 spans 14 amino acids.

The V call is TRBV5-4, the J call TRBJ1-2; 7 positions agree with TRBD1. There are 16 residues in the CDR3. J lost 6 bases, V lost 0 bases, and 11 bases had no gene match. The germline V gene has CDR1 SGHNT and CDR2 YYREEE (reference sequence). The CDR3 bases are TGTGCCAGCAGCTTGGTTTCGAGACAGGGAGTCGATGGCTACACCTTC. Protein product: CASSLVSRQGVDGYTF.

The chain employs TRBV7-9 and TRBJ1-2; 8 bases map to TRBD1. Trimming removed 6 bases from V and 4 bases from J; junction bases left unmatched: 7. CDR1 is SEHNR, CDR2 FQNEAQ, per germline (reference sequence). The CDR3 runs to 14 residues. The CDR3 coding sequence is TGTGCCAGCAGAAAAGGAGGACAGGGCTATGGCTACACCTTC. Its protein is CASRKGGQGYGYTF.

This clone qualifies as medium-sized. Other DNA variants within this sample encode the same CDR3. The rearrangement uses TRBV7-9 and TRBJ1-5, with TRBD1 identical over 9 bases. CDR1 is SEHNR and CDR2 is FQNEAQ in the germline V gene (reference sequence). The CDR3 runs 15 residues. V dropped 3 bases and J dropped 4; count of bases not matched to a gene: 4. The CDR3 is CASSLGQGRNQPQHF. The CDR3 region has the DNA TGTGCCAGCAGCTTGGGACAGGGAAGAAATCAGCCCCAGCATTTT.

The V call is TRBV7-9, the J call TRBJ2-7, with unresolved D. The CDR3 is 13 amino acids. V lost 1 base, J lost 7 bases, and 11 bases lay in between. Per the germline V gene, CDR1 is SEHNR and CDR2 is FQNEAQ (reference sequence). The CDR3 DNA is TGTGCCAGCAGCTTAGACGGTCATCCGGAGCAGTACTTC. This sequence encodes CASSLDGHPEQYF.

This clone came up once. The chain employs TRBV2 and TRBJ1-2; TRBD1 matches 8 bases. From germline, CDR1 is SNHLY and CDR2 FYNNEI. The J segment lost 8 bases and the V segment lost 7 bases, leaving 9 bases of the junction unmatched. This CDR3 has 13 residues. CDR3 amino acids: CASTTTGVEGYTF. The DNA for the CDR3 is TGTGCCAGCACCACGACAGGGGTGGAAGGCTACACCTTC. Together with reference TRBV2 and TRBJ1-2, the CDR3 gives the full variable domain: EPEVTQTPSHQVTQMGQEVILRCVPISNHLYFYWYRQILGQKVEFLVSFYNNEISEKSEIFDDQFSVERPDGSNFTLKIRSTKLEDSAMYFCASTTTGVEGYTFGSGTRLTVV.

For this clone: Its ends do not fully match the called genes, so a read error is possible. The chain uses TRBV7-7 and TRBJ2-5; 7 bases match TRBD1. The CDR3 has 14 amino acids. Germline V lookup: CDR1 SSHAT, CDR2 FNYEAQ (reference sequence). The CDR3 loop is CASSLGQPEETQYF. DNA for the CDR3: TGTGCTAGCAGCTTGGGACAGCCTGAAGAGACCCAGTACTTC.

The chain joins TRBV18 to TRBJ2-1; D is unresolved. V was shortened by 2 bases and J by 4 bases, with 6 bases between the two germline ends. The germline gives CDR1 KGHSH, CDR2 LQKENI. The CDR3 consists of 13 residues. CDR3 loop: CASSPGRYNEQFF. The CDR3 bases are TGTGCCAGCTCACCAGGCCGTTACAATGAGCAGTTCTTC.

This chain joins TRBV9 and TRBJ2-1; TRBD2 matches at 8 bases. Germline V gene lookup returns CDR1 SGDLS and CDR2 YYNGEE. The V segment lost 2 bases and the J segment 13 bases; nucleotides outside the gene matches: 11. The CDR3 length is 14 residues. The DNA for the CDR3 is TGTGCCAGCAGCGTGGGCGGACTAGCTATATATCAGTTCTTC. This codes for CASSVGGLAIYQFF.

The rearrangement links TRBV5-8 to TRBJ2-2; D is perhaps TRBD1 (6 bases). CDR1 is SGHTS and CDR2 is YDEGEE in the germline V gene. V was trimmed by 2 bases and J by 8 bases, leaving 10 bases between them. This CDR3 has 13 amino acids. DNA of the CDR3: TGTGCCAGCAGCTTAGGGGGATCTGGGGAGCTGTTTTTT. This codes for CASSLGGSGELFF.

CDR3 bases: TGTGCCAGTAGTAGGTCGAGGCCCCCAGAGACCCAGTACTTC. Translated, it gives CASSRSRPPETQYF. The rearrangement joins TRBV19 to TRBJ2-5; D gene unclear. This CDR3 contains 14 residues. The germline V and J ends were trimmed by 4 bases and 4 bases, with 13 bases remaining between them. Germline V gene sequence: CDR1 LNHDA, CDR2 SQIVND (reference sequence).

In nucleotides, the CDR3 is TGTGCCAGTAGTATGCGGGTAAGGGAGACCCAGTACTTC. It is translated as CASSMRVRETQYF. V usage is TRBV19 and J usage is TRBJ2-5; D possibly corresponds to TRBD2 (5 bases). The CDR3 runs 13 residues. The germline V and J ends were trimmed by 3 bases and 5 bases, with 10 bases remaining between them. The germline V gene encodes CDR1 LNHDA and CDR2 SQIVND (reference sequence).